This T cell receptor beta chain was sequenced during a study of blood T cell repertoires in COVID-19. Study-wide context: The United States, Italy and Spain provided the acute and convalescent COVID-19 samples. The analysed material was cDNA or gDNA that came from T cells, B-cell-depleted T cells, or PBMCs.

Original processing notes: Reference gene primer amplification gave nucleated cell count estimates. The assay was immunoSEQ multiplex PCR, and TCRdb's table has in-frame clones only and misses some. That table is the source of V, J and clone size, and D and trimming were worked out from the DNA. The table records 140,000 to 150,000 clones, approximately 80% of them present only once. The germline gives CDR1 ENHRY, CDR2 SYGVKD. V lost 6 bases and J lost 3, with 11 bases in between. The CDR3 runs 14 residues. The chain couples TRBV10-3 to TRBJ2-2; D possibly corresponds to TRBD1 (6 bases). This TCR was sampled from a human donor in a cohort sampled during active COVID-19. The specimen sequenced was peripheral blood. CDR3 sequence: CAIRRQEDTGELFF. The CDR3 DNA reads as TGTGCCATCAGACGACAGGAGGACACCGGGGAGCTGTTTTTT.